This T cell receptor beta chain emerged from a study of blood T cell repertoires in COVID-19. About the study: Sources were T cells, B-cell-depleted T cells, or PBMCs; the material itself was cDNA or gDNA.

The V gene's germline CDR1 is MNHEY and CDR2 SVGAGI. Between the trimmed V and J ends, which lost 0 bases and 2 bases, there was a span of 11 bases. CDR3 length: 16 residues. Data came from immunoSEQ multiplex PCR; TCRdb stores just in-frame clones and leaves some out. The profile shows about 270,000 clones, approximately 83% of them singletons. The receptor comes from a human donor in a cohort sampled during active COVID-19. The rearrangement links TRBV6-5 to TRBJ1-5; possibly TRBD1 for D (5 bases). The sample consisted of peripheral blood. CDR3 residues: CASSYSGQGGNQPQHF. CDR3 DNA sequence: TGTGCCAGCAGTTACTCAGGCCAGGGCGGCAATCAGCCCCAGCATTTT.